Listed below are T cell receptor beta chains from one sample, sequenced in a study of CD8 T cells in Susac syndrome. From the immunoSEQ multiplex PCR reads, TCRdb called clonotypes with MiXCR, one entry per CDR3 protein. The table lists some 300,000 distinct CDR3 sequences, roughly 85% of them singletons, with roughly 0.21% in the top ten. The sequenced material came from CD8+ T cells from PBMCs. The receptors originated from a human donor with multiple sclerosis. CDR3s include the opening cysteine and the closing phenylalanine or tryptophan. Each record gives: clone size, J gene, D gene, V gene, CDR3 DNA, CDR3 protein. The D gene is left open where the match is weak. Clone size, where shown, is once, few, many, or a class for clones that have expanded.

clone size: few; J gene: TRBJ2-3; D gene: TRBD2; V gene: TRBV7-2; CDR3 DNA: TGTGCCAGCAGCTTAGCGACTAGCGTAGGCACAGATACGCAGTATTTT; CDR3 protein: CASSLATSVGTDTQYF
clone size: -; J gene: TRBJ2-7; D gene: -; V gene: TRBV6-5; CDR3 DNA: TGTGCCAGCAATCGCGGGCAGGGGACCCACGAGCAGTACTTC; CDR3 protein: CASNRGQGTHEQYF
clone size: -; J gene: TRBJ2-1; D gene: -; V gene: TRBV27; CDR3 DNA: TGTGCCAGCAGTTTCCTCCGGGACTCTGGTACAGGTGAGCAGTTCTTC; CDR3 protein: CASSFLRDSGTGEQFF
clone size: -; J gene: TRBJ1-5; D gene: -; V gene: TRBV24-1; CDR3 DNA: TGTGCCACCAGTGACGCGACAGCATATAGCAATCAGCCCCAGCATTTT; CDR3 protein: CATSDATAYSNQPQHF
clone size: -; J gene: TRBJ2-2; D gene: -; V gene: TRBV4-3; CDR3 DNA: TGCGCCAGCAGCCAGATTCCCCGGACCGACGAGATCTCCGGGGAGCTGTTTTTT; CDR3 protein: CASSQIPRTDEISGELFF
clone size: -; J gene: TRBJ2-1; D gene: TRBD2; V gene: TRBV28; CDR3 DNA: TGTGCCAGCAGTCCTTTAGCGGGAGAGAGGAATGAGCAGTTCTTC; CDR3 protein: CASSPLAGERNEQFF
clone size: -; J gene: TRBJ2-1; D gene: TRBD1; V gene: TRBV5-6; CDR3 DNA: TGTGCCAGCAGCTTGACCCCGACAGGGAGCTCCTACAATGAGCAGTTCTTC; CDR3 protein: CASSLTPTGSSYNEQFF
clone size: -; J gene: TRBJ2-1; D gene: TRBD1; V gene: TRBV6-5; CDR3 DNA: TGTGCCAGCAGCCACGGACAGGGAGTAAACAATGAGCAGTTCTTC; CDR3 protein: CASSHGQGVNNEQFF
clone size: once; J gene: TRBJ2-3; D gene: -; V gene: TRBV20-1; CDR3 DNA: TGCAGTGCCCACAGATTTAGCTCAGATACGCAGTATTTT; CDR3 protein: CSAHRFSSDTQYF
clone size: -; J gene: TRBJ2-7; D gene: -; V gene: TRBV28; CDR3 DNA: TGTGCCAGCAGTAGGTGGCCTTACGAGCAGTACTTC; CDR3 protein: CASSRWPYEQYF
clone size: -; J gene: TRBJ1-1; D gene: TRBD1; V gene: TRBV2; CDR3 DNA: TGTGCCAGCAGTAATTGGACAGGGGGATCTGAAGCTTTCTTT; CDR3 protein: CASSNWTGGSEAFF
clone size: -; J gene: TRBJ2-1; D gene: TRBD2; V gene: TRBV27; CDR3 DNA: TGTGCCAGCCGCAGTTTTACGGGAGGGCCCTCATGGGAGCAGTTCTTC; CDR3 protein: CASRSFTGGPSWEQFF
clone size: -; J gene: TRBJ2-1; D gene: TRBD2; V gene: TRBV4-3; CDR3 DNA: TGCGCCAGCAGCCAAGTGGGGCTAGCGGGAGGGTACTACAATGAGCAGTTCTTC; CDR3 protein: CASSQVGLAGGYYNEQFF
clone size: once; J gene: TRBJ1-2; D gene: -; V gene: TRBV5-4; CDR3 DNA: TGTGCCAGCAAGGACTCAATACACGCCGGCTACACCTTC; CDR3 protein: CASKDSIHAGYTF
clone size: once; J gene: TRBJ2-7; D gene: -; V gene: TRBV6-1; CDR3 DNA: TGTGCCAGCAGCCCTGCTAGCCCAGCGGCGGCGGGTTCCTACGAGCAGTACTTC; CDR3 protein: CASSPASPAAAGSYEQYF
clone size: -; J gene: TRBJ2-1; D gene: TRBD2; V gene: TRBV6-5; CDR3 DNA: TGTGCCAGCAGTTCCATACTCGGGATAGCGGGAGGCGATGAGCAGTTCTTC; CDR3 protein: CASSSILGIAGGDEQFF
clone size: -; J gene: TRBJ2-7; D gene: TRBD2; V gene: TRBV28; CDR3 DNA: TGTGCCAGCAGTTTCAGACTAGCGGAAACCTACGAGCAGTACTTC; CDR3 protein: CASSFRLAETYEQYF
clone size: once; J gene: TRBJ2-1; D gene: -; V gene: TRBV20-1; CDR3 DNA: TGCAGTGCTAGAGATCCCACATCGGGAGTAAATGAGCAGTTCTTC; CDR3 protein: CSARDPTSGVNEQFF
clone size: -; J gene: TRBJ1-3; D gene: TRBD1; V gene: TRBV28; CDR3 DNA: TGTGCCAGCAGACTGGGACAGGGTGCAGGAAACACCATATATTTT; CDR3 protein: CASRLGQGAGNTIYF
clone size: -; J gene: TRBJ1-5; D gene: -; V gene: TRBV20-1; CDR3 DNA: TGCAGTGCCCTCGGGGAACCGGCATCAGGGGATCAGCCCCAGCATTTT; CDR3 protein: CSALGEPASGDQPQHF
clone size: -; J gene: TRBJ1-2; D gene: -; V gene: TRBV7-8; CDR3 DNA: TGTGCCAGCAGCTTATACGGTCCTTATCGAACCAACGGCTATGGCTACACCTTC; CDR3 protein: CASSLYGPYRTNGYGYTF
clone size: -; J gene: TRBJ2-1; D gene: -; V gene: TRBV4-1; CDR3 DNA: TGCGCCAGCAGCCAAGATCCGGACTTTTACAATGAGCAGTTCTTC; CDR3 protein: CASSQDPDFYNEQFF
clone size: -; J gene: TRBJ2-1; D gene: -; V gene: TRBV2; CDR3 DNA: TGTGCCGCCCAGGGCGTTTATGAGCAGTTCTTC; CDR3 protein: CAAQGVYEQFF
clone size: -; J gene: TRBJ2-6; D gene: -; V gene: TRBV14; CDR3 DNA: TGTGCCAGCAGCCAAATGGAAGCTGGGGCCAACGTCCTGACTTTC; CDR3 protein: CASSQMEAGANVLTF
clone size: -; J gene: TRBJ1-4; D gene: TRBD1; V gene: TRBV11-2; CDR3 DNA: TGTGCCAGCAGCTTAGTGGGGACAGAGTTTAATGAAAAACTGTTTTTT; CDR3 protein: CASSLVGTEFNEKLFF
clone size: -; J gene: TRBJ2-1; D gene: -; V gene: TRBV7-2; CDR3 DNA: TGTGCCAGCGACCCTGGGCTTCTCTACAATGAGCAGTTCTTC; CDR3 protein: CASDPGLLYNEQFF
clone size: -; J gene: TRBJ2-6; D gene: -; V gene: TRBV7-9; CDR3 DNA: TGTGCCAGCAGCTTAGCGCTTCGGGGAGAGGGCAACGTCCTGACTTTC; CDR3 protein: CASSLALRGEGNVLTF
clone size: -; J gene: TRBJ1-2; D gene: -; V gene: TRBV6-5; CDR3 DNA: TGTGCCAGCAGTTACTCGATGGTCGACAAAAGAAATGGCTACACCTTC; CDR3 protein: CASSYSMVDKRNGYTF
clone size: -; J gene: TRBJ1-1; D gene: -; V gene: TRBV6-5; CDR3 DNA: TGTGCCAGCAGTTACTCCGCAGGGGAGGGGACTGAAGCTTTCTTT; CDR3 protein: CASSYSAGEGTEAFF
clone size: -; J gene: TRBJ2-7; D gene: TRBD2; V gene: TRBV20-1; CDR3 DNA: TGCAGTGCTAGAGACTGGACTAGCGGGAGGGGAGGGGCCTACGAGCAGTACTTC; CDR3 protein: CSARDWTSGRGGAYEQYF
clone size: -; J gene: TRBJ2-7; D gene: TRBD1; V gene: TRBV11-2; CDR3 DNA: TGTGCCAGCAGCCGGGGATGGGACAGACTCTCCTACGAGCAGTACTTC; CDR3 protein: CASSRGWDRLSYEQYF
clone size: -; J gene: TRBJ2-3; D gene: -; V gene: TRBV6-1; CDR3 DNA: TGTGCCAGCAGTAAATCGCCCCCGGGACCCCGGGGGACAGATACGCAGTATTTT; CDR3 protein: CASSKSPPGPRGTDTQYF
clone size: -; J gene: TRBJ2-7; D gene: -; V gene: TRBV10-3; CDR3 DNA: TGTGCCACCGAGGGAGAAGATTCCTACGAGCAGTACTTC; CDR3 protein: CATEGEDSYEQYF
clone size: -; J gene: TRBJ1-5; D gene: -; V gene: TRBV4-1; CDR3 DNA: TGCGCCAGCAGCCAAGGGGCCGGGGGGTTTAATGATCAGCCCCAGCATTTT; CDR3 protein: CASSQGAGGFNDQPQHF
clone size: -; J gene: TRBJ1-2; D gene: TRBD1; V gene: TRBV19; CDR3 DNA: TGTGCCACTAGGACAGGGAACCCCTATGGCTACACCTTC; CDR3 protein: CATRTGNPYGYTF
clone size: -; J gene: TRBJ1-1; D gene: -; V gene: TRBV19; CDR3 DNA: TGTGCCAGTACGATTGTGGGTCACACTGAAGCTTTCTTT; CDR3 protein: CASTIVGHTEAFF
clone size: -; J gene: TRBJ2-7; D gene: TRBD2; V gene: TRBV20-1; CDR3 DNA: TGCAGTGCTACGCCAAGCGGGGGCGTCTACGAGCAGTACTTC; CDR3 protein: CSATPSGGVYEQYF
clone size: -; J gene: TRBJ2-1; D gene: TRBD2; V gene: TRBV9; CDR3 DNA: TGTGCCAGCAGCGTAGTGTCTAGCGGAGTACAGTTCTTC; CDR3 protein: CASSVVSSGVQFF
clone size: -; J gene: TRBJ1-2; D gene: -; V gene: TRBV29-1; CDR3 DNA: TGCAGCGTTGAGACGAGACAGCGCTATGGCTACACCTTC; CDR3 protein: CSVETRQRYGYTF
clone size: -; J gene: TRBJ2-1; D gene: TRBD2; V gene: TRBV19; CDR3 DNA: TGTGCCAGTAGTATAGGAACTAGCGCCTCTAATGAGCAGTTCTTC; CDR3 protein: CASSIGTSASNEQFF
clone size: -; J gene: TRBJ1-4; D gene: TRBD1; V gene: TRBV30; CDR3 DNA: TGTGCCTGGAGTTGGGGGACAGGGGGTGAAAAACTGTTTTTT; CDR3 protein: CAWSWGTGGEKLFF
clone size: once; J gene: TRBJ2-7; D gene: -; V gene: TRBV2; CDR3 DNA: TGTGCCAGCAGCGTTGGATCCTACGAGCAGTACTTC; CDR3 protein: CASSVGSYEQYF
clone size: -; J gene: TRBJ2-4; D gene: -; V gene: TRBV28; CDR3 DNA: TGTGCCAGCAGCCTGGGGACGAAAGCCAAAAACATTCAGTACTTC; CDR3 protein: CASSLGTKAKNIQYF
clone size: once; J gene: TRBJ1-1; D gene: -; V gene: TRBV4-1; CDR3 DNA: TGCGCCAGCAGCCAAGTGTCGGGGGACGGTGAAGCTTTCTTT; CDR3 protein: CASSQVSGDGEAFF
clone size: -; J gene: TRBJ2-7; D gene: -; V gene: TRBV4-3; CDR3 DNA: TGCGCCAGCAGCCTAACATGGACAGACATCTCCTACGAGCAGTACTTC; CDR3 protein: CASSLTWTDISYEQYF
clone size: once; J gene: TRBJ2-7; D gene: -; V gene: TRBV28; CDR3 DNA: TGTGCCAGCAGTTTAGACTGGTACAGGGCTTCCTACGAGCAGTACTTC; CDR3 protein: CASSLDWYRASYEQYF
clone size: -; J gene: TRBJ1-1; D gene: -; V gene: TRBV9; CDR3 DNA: TGTGCCAGCAGCGTAGACCAGACTGGAGCTTTCTTT; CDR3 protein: CASSVDQTGAFF